The table lists the clone carrying this T cell receptor (beta chain) with a count of one. V was pared by 4 bases and J by 2 bases, with 10 bases of the junction left unmatched. The CDR3 has 16 residues. Germline CDR1 is MNHEY and CDR2 is SVGAGI. Assay: immunoSEQ multiplex PCR; the TCRdb copy retains only in-frame clones and omits some. This table holds 55,000 to 90,000 clones, roughly four fifths found once. This specimen belongs to a study of blood T cell repertoires in COVID-19. Overall study context: Samples representing acute and convalescent COVID-19 were sourced from the United States, Italy and Spain.

The receptor comes from a woman aged 55-75 years with acute or convalescent COVID-19. The rearrangement joins TRBV6-5 to TRBJ2-5, with 7 bases aligning to TRBD1. Sequences were obtained from peripheral blood. For the CDR3, the DNA is TGTGCCAGCAGTTCACGGGACAGCCTTTATCAAGAGACCCAGTACTTC. This gives the protein CASSSRDSLYQETQYF.